The subject of this entry is one TCR beta chain. Its antigen remains unknown. These data belong to a study of shared clonotypes between healthy human individuals. Study-wide points: As a rule, naive subsets had a larger estimated richness than memory subsets. Naive CD4 clonotypes overlapped across a handful of donors at about 5%.

Clones were read by immunoSEQ multiplex PCR, and TCRdb kept only the in-frame ones, dropping some. The sample holds approximately 600,000 clones, 85% to 95% seen once. The V gene lost 5 bases and the J gene lost 5 bases, with 18 bases spanning the gap. There are 14 residues in the CDR3. Looked up from germline, CDR1 is SQVTM and CDR2 is ANQGSEA. Cells designated naive CD8 were CD45RO-negative and were positively selected for CCR7, with terminally differentiated effector memory CD45RA+ cells excluded. None of the donors, who were healthy HIV-negative adults, had recently had acute infections or vaccinations.

The sequencing input was naive CD8+ T cells sorted from blood. The rearrangement joins TRBV29-1 to TRBJ1-1; D gene unclear. This sequence originates from a woman aged 30 to 39 in good health. The CDR3 loop reads CSVFHGSSATEAFF. The CDR3 nucleotides are TGCAGCGTTTTCCACGGGTCCTCGGCAACTGAAGCTTTCTTT.